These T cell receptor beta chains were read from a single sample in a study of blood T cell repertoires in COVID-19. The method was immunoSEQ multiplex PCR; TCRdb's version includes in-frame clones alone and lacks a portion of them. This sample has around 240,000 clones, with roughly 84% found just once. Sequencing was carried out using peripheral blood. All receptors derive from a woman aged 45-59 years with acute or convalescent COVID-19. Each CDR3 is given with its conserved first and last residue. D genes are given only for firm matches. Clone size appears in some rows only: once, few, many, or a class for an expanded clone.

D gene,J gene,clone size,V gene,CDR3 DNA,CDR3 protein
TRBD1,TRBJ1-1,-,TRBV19,TGTGCCAGTAGAAGGACAGGGAACACTGAAGCTTTCTTT,CASRRTGNTEAFF
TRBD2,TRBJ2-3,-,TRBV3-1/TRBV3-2,TGTGCCAGCAGCCATCTTACTAGCGGGGGCACAGATACGCAGTATTTT,CASSHLTSGGTDTQYF
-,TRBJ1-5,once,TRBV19,TGTGCCAGTAGCCCAAGGGACGGGGGACAGCCCCAGCATTTT,CASSPRDGGQPQHF
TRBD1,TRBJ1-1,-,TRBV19,TGTGCCAGTAGTAAACAGGGGTCTATAGGCACTGAAGCTTTCTTT,CASSKQGSIGTEAFF
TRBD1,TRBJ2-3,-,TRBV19,TGTGCCAGTAGTATAGAAAGCCACAGGGGTATCTCAGATACGCAGTATTTT,CASSIESHRGISDTQYF
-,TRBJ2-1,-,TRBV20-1,TGCAGTGCTAGAGGCCGGAATGAGCAGTTCTTC,CSARGRNEQFF
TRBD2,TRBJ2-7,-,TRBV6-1,TGTGCCAGCAGAGCCGGGACTAGCGCATACGAGCAGTACTTC,CASRAGTSAYEQYF
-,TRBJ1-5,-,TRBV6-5,TGTGCCAGCAGTTACTCGGCAGGGGACAATCAGCCCCAGCATTTT,CASSYSAGDNQPQHF
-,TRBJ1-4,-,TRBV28,TGTGCCAGCAGTTTCTATAGCCTTAATGAAAAACTGTTTTTT,CASSFYSLNEKLFF
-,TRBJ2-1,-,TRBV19,TGTGCCAGTAGGAGTCTACTAGCCTTCCACAATGAGCAGTTCTTC,CASRSLLAFHNEQFF
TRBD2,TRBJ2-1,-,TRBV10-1,TGCGCCAGCCAGCGGGAGGGAAATGAGCAGTTCTTC,CASQREGNEQFF
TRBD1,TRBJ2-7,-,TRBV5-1,TGCGCCAGCAGCTTGGTGGACAGGGACCTCGACGAGCAGTACTTC,CASSLVDRDLDEQYF
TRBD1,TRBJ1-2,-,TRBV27,TGTGCCAGCAGACCCACCGGGACAGGGCACGGCTACACCTTC,CASRPTGTGHGYTF
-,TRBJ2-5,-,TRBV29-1,TGCAGCGCCCGGGGGTACCAAGAGACCCAGTACTTC,CSARGYQETQYF
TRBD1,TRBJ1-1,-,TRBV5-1,TGCGCCAGCAGCTCCTCCCTGGGGACAGGTGAAGCTTTCTTT,CASSSSLGTGEAFF
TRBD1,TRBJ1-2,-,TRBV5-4,TGTGCCAGTCCGGCCTCCCAGGGGGGTGGCTACACCTTC,CASPASQGGGYTF
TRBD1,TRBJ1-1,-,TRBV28,TGTGCCAGCAGTTCCGCAGGGGGCTCCATGGGCACTGAAGCTTTCTTT,CASSSAGGSMGTEAFF
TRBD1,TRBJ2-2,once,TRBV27,TGTGCCAGTGGGACAGGGCCCACCGGGGAGCTGTTTTTT,CASGTGPTGELFF
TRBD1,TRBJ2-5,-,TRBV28,TGTGCCAGCAGTTTGACAGGGGGGTCGCAAGAGACCCAGTACTTC,CASSLTGGSQETQYF
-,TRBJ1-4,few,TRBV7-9,TGTGCCAGCAGCACCCGGGGGAGGGGAGGAGAAAAACTGTTTTTT,CASSTRGRGGEKLFF
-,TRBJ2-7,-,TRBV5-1,TGCGCCAGCAGCTTGGGCCAGGGTTTGAACGAGCAGTACTTC,CASSLGQGLNEQYF
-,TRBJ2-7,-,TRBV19,TGTGCCAGTAGTATCGGCGGGAATCCCTCCTACGAGCAGTACTTC,CASSIGGNPSYEQYF
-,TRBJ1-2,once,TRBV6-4,TGTGCCAGCAGTGCTGGGGGGGTCTATGGCTACACCTTC,CASSAGGVYGYTF
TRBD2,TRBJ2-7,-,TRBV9,TGTGCCAGCAGCCCAGGGACTAGCGGGAACTACGAGCAGTACTTC,CASSPGTSGNYEQYF
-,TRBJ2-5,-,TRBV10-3,TGTGCCATCAGGGACAGTCAAGAGACCCAGTACTTC,CAIRDSQETQYF
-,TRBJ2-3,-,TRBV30,TGTGCCTGGAGTGTCGGAGGGAGTGGAGCAGATACGCAGTATTTT,CAWSVGGSGADTQYF
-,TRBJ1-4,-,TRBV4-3,TGCGCCAGCAGCCAAGTGTCGCAGGCTAATGAAAAACTGTTTTTT,CASSQVSQANEKLFF
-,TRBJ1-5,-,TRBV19,TGTGCCAGTAGTATAGATCGAGTGAGGGCTCTGGGGGGTTCAGAGAGCAATCAGCCCCAGCATTTT,CASSIDRVRALGGSESNQPQHF
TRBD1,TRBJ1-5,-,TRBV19,TGTGCCAGTTTACAGGGGGTGGGTCAGCCCCAGCATTTT,CASLQGVGQPQHF
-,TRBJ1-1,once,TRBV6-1,TGTGCCAGCAGTGAAGCGGCAGGGATTGAAGCTTTCTTT,CASSEAAGIEAFF
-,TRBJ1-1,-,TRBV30,TGTGCCTTCGGTTCGCGGGGAGCTTTCTTT,CAFGSRGAFF
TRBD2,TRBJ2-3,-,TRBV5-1,TGCGCCAGCAGCTTCGGGACTAGCGGGGGACCAGATACGCAGTATTTT,CASSFGTSGGPDTQYF
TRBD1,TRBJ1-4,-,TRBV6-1,TGTGCCAGCAGTGAAGACCACGCGGGACAGGGGGCCTACGGGCTGTTTTTT,CASSEDHAGQGAYGLFF
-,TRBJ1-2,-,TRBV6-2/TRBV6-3,TGTGCCAGCAGTTACTCCGGGACATCCTATGGCTACACCTTC,CASSYSGTSYGYTF
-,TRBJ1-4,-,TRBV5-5,TGTGCCAGCGCGACTGAATCTAATGAAAAACTGTTTTTT,CASATESNEKLFF
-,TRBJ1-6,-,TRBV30,TGTGCCTGGAATGAGGGACACAGGAATTCACCCCTCCACTTT,CAWNEGHRNSPLHF
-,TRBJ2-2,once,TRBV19,TGTGCCAGTAGTATAGCAACAGGGACCGGGGAGCTGTTTTTT,CASSIATGTGELFF
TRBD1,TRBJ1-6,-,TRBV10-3,TGTGCCATCAGGGGGACAGGGGGCCGGACACCCCTCCACTTT,CAIRGTGGRTPLHF
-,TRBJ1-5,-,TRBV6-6,TGTGCCAGCTGGGGGGGAGGCAATCAGCCCCAGCATTTT,CASWGGGNQPQHF
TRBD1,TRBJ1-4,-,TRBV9,TGTGCCAGCAGCCTCTCTCCCGGGACAGGGGGAGAAAAACTGTTTTTT,CASSLSPGTGGEKLFF
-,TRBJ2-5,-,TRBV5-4,TGTGCCAGCAGCTTGGCGGGGGTGGGGGAGACCCAGTACTTC,CASSLAGVGETQYF
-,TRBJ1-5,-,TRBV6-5,TGTGCCAGCACTGGGGAGGGGAGTCAGCCCCAGCATTTT,CASTGEGSQPQHF
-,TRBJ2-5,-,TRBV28,TGTGCCAGCAGTTTATATCCGGGGCAAGAGACCCAGTACTTC,CASSLYPGQETQYF
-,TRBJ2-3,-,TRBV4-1,TGCGCCAGCAGCCTTACCCAAGGAGCAGATACGCAGTATTTT,CASSLTQGADTQYF
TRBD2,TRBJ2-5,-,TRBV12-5,TGTGCTAGTGGTTTGGCCCGACTAGCGGGGGGGCCAGAGACCCAGTACTTC,CASGLARLAGGPETQYF